These 17 T cell receptor beta chains share one sample of origin, sequenced in a study of cytomegalovirus exposure and HLA in healthy donors. The PCR made use of 60 Vbeta and 13 Jbeta primers. The assay was immunoSEQ multiplex PCR, and TCRdb's table has in-frame clones only and misses some. The sample gives about 130,000 clones, about 80% of which show up once; 1% is in the top ten. Sequencing was carried out using PBMCs. The receptors derive from a man between 35 and 55 years old in good health and CMV-seronegative.

V and J are TRBV2 and TRBJ1-1; D gene uncertain. The CDR3 length is 13 residues. The V gene's germline CDR1 is SNHLY and CDR2 FYNNEI. V lost 10 bases and J 5 bases, leaving 17 bases between the germline ends. DNA for the CDR3: TGTGCCACAAGTAGGGAGTCGAAGACTGAAGCTTTCTTT. Encoded protein: CATSRESKTEAFF.

The CDR3: CASSMGSLYGYTF. The CDR3, as DNA: TGTGCCAGTAGTATGGGGAGCCTCTATGGCTACACCTTC. V gene TRBV19 combines with J gene TRBJ1-2; D unresolved. Deletions cut 3 bases from V and 4 bases from J, with 9 bases between. Germline values: CDR1 LNHDA, CDR2 SQIVND (reference sequence). This CDR3 contains 13 residues.

J is TRBJ2-5 and V is TRBV18, with D uncertain. Germline CDR1 reads KGHSH; CDR2 reads LQKENI. V shed 3 bases and J shed 1 base, with 12 bases lying between them. The CDR3 is made up of 15 amino acids. The CDR3 protein is CASSPLQTPQETQYF. The CDR3 bases are TGTGCCAGCTCACCTCTACAGACCCCCCAAGAGACCCAGTACTTC. Full variable domain (outside the CDR3, taken from reference TRBV18 and TRBJ2-5): NAGVMQNPRHLVRRRGQEARLRCSPMKGHSHVYWYRQLPEEGLKFMVYLQKENIIDESGMPKERFSAEFPKEGPSILRIQQVVRGDSAAYFCASSPLQTPQETQYFGPGTRLLVL.

The chain combines TRBV10-3 with TRBJ1-1; weak D call: TRBD1 (5 bases). The CDR3 length is 13 residues. Germline V gives CDR1 ENHRY, CDR2 SYGVKD. Trimming shortened V by 5 bases and J by 1 base, and 8 bases separated the two germline ends. In DNA form, the CDR3 reads TGTGCCATCAGTTCCGGACAGAACACTGAAGCTTTCTTT. Protein: CAISSGQNTEAFF.

This clone showed up just a few times. This sequence joins TRBV13 and TRBJ1-1; no reliable D call. V shed 6 bases and J shed 7 bases, with 15 bases lying between them. The CDR3 runs to 13 residues. The V gene's germline CDR1 is PRHDT and CDR2 FYEKMQ (reference sequence). CDR3 residues: CASSPPPRSEAFF. The CDR3 coding sequence is TGTGCCAGCAGTCCCCCACCTCGGAGTGAAGCTTTCTTT.

This sequence joins TRBV6-1 and TRBJ2-2; weak D call: TRBD2 (5 bases). Per the germline V gene, CDR1 is MNHNS and CDR2 is SASEGT. This CDR3 region has 14 residues. Deletions cut 4 bases from V and 6 bases from J, with 12 bases between. CDR3 sequence: CASSGQGRAGELFF. The CDR3 nucleotides read TGTGCCAGCAGTGGACAAGGGCGGGCCGGGGAGCTGTTTTTT.

This clone appeared a single time. The chain couples TRBV4-1 to TRBJ2-5, with D possibly matching TRBD2 (5 bases). Germline V gene data show CDR1 as MGHRA and CDR2 as YSYEKL. The CDR3 is 13 amino acids. V gave up 4 bases and J gave up 7 bases, with 13 bases separating them. CDR3 in DNA: TGCGCCAGCAGCCCCGAACGAGGAGGGACCCAGTACTTC. Encoded protein: CASSPERGGTQYF.

The chain links TRBV6-6 to TRBJ2-7; no reliable D call. CDR3 length: 16 residues. Trimming pared 2 bases from V and 5 bases from J, leaving 19 bases between. In germline, CDR1 is MNHNY, CDR2 SVGAGI (reference sequence). The CDR3 spells CASSYPPRVGRHEQYF. The DNA for the CDR3 is TGTGCCAGCAGTTACCCCCCCCGGGTCGGAAGGCACGAGCAGTACTTC.

The rearrangement uses TRBV2 and TRBJ2-7, with 13 positions matching TRBD2. This CDR3 spans 14 amino acids. CDR1 is SNHLY and CDR2 is FYNNEI in the germline V gene. V trimming: 0 bases; J trimming: 7 bases; junction bases outside the gene matches: 0. The CDR3 is CASSEAGLAGEQYF. The CDR3, as DNA: TGTGCCAGCAGTGAAGCGGGACTAGCGGGGGAGCAGTACTTC.

This clone was detected only once. The chain recombines TRBV6-5 with TRBJ2-1, with D perhaps matching TRBD2 (6 bases). The ends were cut back, 0 bases at V and 3 bases at J, with 12 bases in the middle. CDR1 MNHEY and CDR2 SVGAGI come from the germline V gene. CDR3 length: 16 amino acids. The CDR3 DNA is TGTGCCAGCAGTTACTCGAGTAGCGGACACTACAATGAGCAGTTCTTC. The encoded protein is CASSYSSSGHYNEQFF.

The chain couples TRBV19 to TRBJ2-7; 7 nucleotides agree with TRBD1. The trim removed 4 bases at V and 1 base at J, leaving 1 base unmatched. Per the germline V gene, CDR1 is LNHDA and CDR2 is SQIVND (reference sequence). CDR3 length equals 13 residues. The CDR3 DNA reads TGTGCCAGTAGTAAACAGGGGTCCTACGAGCAGTACTTC. Amino acids: CASSKQGSYEQYF.

The V and J genes are TRBV7-8 and TRBJ1-6; D remains ambiguous. The CDR3 totals 13 residues. Germline-derived CDR1 and CDR2 are SGHVS and FQNEAQ. The ends were cut back, 2 bases at V and 10 bases at J, with 9 bases in the middle. This chain's CDR3 is CASSLRGLSPLHF. CDR3 nucleotide sequence: TGTGCCAGCAGCTTACGAGGTTTATCACCCCTCCACTTT.

This clone is a singleton in its sample. This chain uses TRBV10-3 with TRBJ1-3; no clear D gene. The germline V and J ends were trimmed by 3 bases and 7 bases, with 13 bases remaining between them. The germline CDR1 and CDR2 sequences are ENHRY and SYGVKD. This CDR3 is 14 amino acids long. The CDR3 DNA reads TGTGCCATCAGTGATGGCGGGCAAGGGAACACCATATATTTT. This translates into CAISDGGQGNTIYF.

This clone showed up just a few times. This sequence joins TRBV2 and TRBJ1-5; 9 nucleotides match TRBD1. This CDR3 has 16 residues. CDR1 is SNHLY and CDR2 is FYNNEI in the germline V gene. V lost 6 bases, J lost 7 bases, and 13 bases stayed unmatched. CDR3 protein: CASRSDRGGSGQPQHF. CDR3 bases: TGTGCCAGCAGGTCGGACAGGGGAGGGTCAGGGCAGCCCCAGCATTTT.

The chain couples TRBV2 to TRBJ1-2; D uncertain. Germline V gives CDR1 SNHLY, CDR2 FYNNEI. The CDR3 consists of 13 residues. Trimming left V 1 base short and J 7 bases short, with 10 bases between. Here the CDR3 reads CASSEVGVAGYTF. CDR3 nucleotides: TGTGCCAGCAGTGAAGTCGGGGTGGCTGGCTACACCTTC.

J is TRBJ2-1 and V is TRBV7-6, with TRBD2 as a possible D gene (6 bases). Trimming stripped 1 base from V and 6 bases from J, with 10 bases between. Germline loops: CDR1 SGHVS, CDR2 FNYEAQ. The CDR3 is 14 amino acids. CDR3 sequence: CASSLGPGGNEQFF. For the CDR3, the DNA is TGTGCCAGCAGCTTAGGACCCGGGGGCAATGAGCAGTTCTTC.

V usage is TRBV5-6 and J usage is TRBJ2-7; the D gene is possibly TRBD1 (6 bases). The length of the CDR3 is 14 residues. The germline CDR1 and CDR2 sequences are SGHDT and YYEEEE. V was clipped by 3 bases and J by 0 bases, with 10 bases between them. The CDR3 region is CASSSWDISYEQYF. The CDR3 nucleotides are TGTGCCAGCAGCTCTTGGGACATCTCCTACGAGCAGTACTTC. The complete variable domain, with remaining parts taken from reference TRBV5-6 and TRBJ2-7, reads DAGVTQSPTHLIKTRGQQVTLRCSPKSGHDTVSWYQQALGQGPQFIFQYYEEEERQRGNFPDRFSGHQFPNYSSELNVNALLLGDSALYLCASSSWDISYEQYFGPGTRLTVT.